This T cell receptor beta chain is from a study of CD8+ T cells in alopecia areata. Study summary: Tofacitinib was taken orally by treated patients, and the dose was 5 to 10 mg twice daily. Among treated patients, severity was scored by affected scalp area percentage. Study-wide points: Shared TCR sequences were less clear between patients than in mice, possibly partly from HLA diversity. Across lesional scalp, and particularly alopecia totalis/universalis, clonality surpassed that of normal scalp.

Described treatment: oral pan-JAK inhibitor, 5-10 mg twice daily. The trim removed 4 bases at V and 0 bases at J, leaving 4 bases unmatched. Germline V gene sequence: CDR1 SGHTA, CDR2 FQGNSA. This CDR3 is built from 17 residues. On this clone itself: Antigen specificity is unknown.

RNA extraction and reverse transcription yielded cDNA as sequencing template. TCRdb's table, derived via immunoSEQ multiplex PCR, lists solely in-frame clones and lacks some. Altogether roughly 200,000 clones are present, over 40% being singletons, with the ten largest covering 2% to 3%. This clonotype was sampled from a human donor with alopecia areata. Specimen: CD4+ T cells sorted from blood, collected at approximately week 36, from a patient treated with tofacitinib. This chain uses TRBV7-2 with TRBJ2-1; 12 bases match TRBD2. The CDR3, as DNA: TGTGCCAGCAGCTCCCGACTAGCGGGAGTCTCCTACAATGAGCAGTTCTTC. It yields the protein CASSSRLAGVSYNEQFF.